This T cell receptor beta chain comes out of a study of cytomegalovirus exposure and HLA in healthy donors. V was clipped by 7 bases and J by 9 bases, with 11 bases between them. Germline-derived CDR1 and CDR2 are SGHRS and YFSETQ. There are 11 residues in the CDR3. Some clones are missing from TCRdb's copy, which holds only in-frame ones; the method was immunoSEQ multiplex PCR. This table has almost 75,000 clones, about 85% appearing once. This clone has just one count. The sequence derives from a man between 25 and 39 years old in good health and CMV-seronegative. The chain uses TRBV5-1 and TRBJ2-1; a weak D match, TRBD2 (6 bases). The specimen sequenced was PBMCs. Here the CDR3 DNA reads TGCGCCAGCCGGGAGTCGGGTGAGCAGTTCTTC. Residues: CASRESGEQFF.